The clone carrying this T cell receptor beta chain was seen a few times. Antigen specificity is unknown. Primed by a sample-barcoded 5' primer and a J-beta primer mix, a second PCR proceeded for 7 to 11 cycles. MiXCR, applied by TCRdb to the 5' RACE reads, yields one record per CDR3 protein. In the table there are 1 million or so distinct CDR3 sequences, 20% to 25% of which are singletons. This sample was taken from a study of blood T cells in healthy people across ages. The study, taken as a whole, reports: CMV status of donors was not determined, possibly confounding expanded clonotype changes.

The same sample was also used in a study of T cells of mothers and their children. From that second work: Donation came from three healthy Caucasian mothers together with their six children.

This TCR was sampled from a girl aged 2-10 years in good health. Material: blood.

Here the CDR3 reads CASSELGAYNEQFF. CDR3 nucleotides: TGTGCCAGCAGTGAACTCGGGGCCTACAATGAGCAGTTCTTC. This chain joins TRBV25-1 and TRBJ2-5; weak D call: TRBD2 (5 bases). The DNA end lines up better with TRBJ2-1; the J call may be wrong. There are 14 residues in the CDR3. CDR1 MGHDK and CDR2 SYGVNS come from the germline V gene.